The present TCR beta chain was sequenced within a study of blood T cell repertoires in COVID-19. Study summary: Acute and convalescent COVID-19 specimens originated in the United States, Italy and Spain.

Under the authors' procedure: How many nucleated cells were present was estimated from reference gene primer amplification. Generated by immunoSEQ multiplex PCR, the TCRdb table keeps only in-frame clones and is missing some. That table supplies the V and J calls and clone size; D and trimming were determined from the DNA. The data contain around 300,000 clones, about 87% of them seen just once; the ten biggest clones take up roughly 1.7%. Trimming left V 5 bases short and J 3 bases short, with 8 bases between. Germline values: CDR1 LNHDA, CDR2 SQIVND (reference sequence). This CDR3 spans 13 amino acids.

The source is a woman in her twenties or thirties with COVID-19, enrolled during active disease. The sample taken for sequencing was peripheral blood. This rearrangement joins TRBV19 to TRBJ2-1; TRBD1 is a possible D gene (6 bases). The CDR3 loop reads CASSVDSYNEQFF. The CDR3 DNA reads TGTGCCAGTAGTGTGGACAGCTACAATGAGCAGTTCTTC.